The sequence of this T cell receptor beta chain was determined in a study of T cell changes during pregnancy in multiple sclerosis. Data came from immunoSEQ multiplex PCR; TCRdb stores just in-frame clones and leaves some out. The sample has 95,000 to 100,000 clones; approximately 92% are singletons. Germline CDR1 reads SQVTM; CDR2 reads ANQGSEA. V was clipped by 8 bases and J by 2 bases; unmatched bases: 12. The CDR3 is made up of 15 amino acids. The source is a female donor with multiple sclerosis, enrolled in a pregnancy study. The chain joins TRBV29-1 to TRBJ2-1; 7 nucleotides agree with TRBD2. The source material was peripheral blood, sampled in the second trimester of pregnancy. CDR3 coding DNA: TGCAGCTCTTCGCCAGGCGGGAGCACCTACAATGAGCAGTTCTTC. It translates to CSSSPGGSTYNEQFF.